A selection of T cell receptor beta chains follows, all from one sample in a study of T cell responses to AZD1222 COVID-19 vaccine. Some clones are missing from TCRdb's copy, which holds only in-frame ones; the method was immunoSEQ multiplex PCR. The sample lists around 65,000 clones; about 81% were seen once. The sequencing used peripheral blood, collected 28 days after the second AZD1222 dose. Receptors were obtained from an adult who received the AZD1222 COVID-19 vaccine. Each CDR3 is given with its conserved first and last residue. A D gene is named only where the DNA matches it firmly. Only some rows state a clone size, as once, few, many or a class for expanded clones.

V	J	size	D	CDR3	DNA
TRBV6-1	TRBJ1-5	NA	NA	CASSEEGRGSNQPQHF	TGTGCCAGCAGTGAAGAGGGCAGGGGTAGCAATCAGCCCCAGCATTTT
TRBV19	TRBJ2-7	NA	NA	CASSVVSGHYEQYF	TGTGCCAGTAGCGTCGTTTCGGGCCACTACGAGCAGTACTTC
TRBV3-1/TRBV3-2	TRBJ1-6	NA	NA	CASSQGASRKGNNSPLHF	TGTGCCAGCAGCCAAGGAGCCTCCCGAAAAGGGAATAATTCACCCCTCCACTTT
TRBV2	TRBJ1-1	few	NA	CAGGGSINTEAFF	TGTGCCGGGGGCGGCTCGATCAACACTGAAGCTTTCTTT
TRBV10-3	TRBJ2-3	few	NA	CAISEELVVDTQYF	TGTGCCATCAGTGAGGAGCTAGTGGTAGATACGCAGTATTTT
TRBV12-3/TRBV12-4	TRBJ2-1	NA	NA	CASSLGGWNEQFF	TGTGCCAGCAGTCTTGGGGGGTGGAATGAGCAGTTCTTC
TRBV7-3	TRBJ2-2	few	NA	CASSHRLGPNTGELFF	TGTGCCAGCAGTCATAGACTAGGCCCGAACACCGGGGAGCTGTTTTTT
TRBV6-2/TRBV6-3	TRBJ1-5	NA	NA	CASSYDGISSNQPQHF	TGTGCCAGCAGTTACGATGGGATTAGTAGCAATCAGCCCCAGCATTTT
TRBV28	TRBJ2-7	NA	NA	CASSSRSYEQYF	TGTGCCAGCAGTTCCAGGTCCTACGAGCAGTACTTC
TRBV29-1	TRBJ1-2	NA	TRBD1	CSVDPTGDGYGYTF	TGCAGCGTTGACCCAACAGGGGATGGCTATGGCTACACCTTC
TRBV7-9	TRBJ2-3	NA	TRBD2	CASSSTSGRGTDTQYF	TGTGCCAGCAGCTCCACTAGCGGGAGAGGGACAGATACGCAGTATTTT
TRBV6-5	TRBJ2-7	NA	TRBD2	CASSSPGLAGNEQYF	TGTGCCAGCAGTTCACCAGGACTAGCGGGGAACGAGCAGTACTTC
TRBV30	TRBJ2-7	NA	NA	CAWTRGLGSYEQYF	TGTGCCTGGACCAGGGGCCTCGGTTCCTACGAGCAGTACTTC
TRBV6-2/TRBV6-3	TRBJ2-6	once	NA	CASSYHRVRGANVLTF	TGTGCCAGCAGTTACCACAGGGTGAGGGGGGCCAACGTCCTGACTTTC
TRBV30	TRBJ2-7	NA	TRBD1	CAWSAGTVQYF	TGTGCCTGGAGCGCCGGGACAGTTCAGTACTTC
TRBV11-2	TRBJ2-7	few	TRBD2	CASSSIAGGPSYEQYF	TGTGCCAGCAGCTCGATAGCGGGAGGGCCGTCCTACGAGCAGTACTTC
TRBV19	TRBJ1-5	NA	NA	CASSFRDLNQPQHF	TGTGCCAGTAGTTTCCGGGACCTCAATCAGCCCCAGCATTTT
TRBV19	TRBJ1-4	NA	TRBD1	CASSMGDRGRKLFF	TGTGCCAGTAGTATGGGGGACAGGGGAAGGAAACTGTTTTTT
TRBV28	TRBJ1-5	NA	TRBD1	CASRYNRGTGSNQPQHF	TGTGCCAGCAGATATAACAGGGGGACGGGAAGCAATCAGCCCCAGCATTTT
TRBV15	TRBJ1-4	NA	NA	CATSRGAETNEKLFF	TGTGCCACCAGCAGAGGGGCGGAGACTAATGAAAAACTGTTTTTT
TRBV7-6	TRBJ1-5	NA	TRBD1	CASSLGTGTGNQPQHF	TGTGCCAGCAGCCTGGGGACAGGGACTGGCAATCAGCCCCAGCATTTT
TRBV28	TRBJ1-6	NA	NA	CASSGYGRGAPLHF	TGTGCCAGCAGTGGGTATGGGAGGGGTGCACCCCTCCACTTT